This T cell receptor beta chain was obtained from a study of cytomegalovirus exposure and HLA in healthy donors. Study findings and constraints: Diagnosis of cytomegalovirus status made by the classifier reportedly showed high specificity and sensitivity.

Turning to this clone: Its matching antigen is unknown.

The germline V gene has CDR1 SGHVS and CDR2 FNYEAQ. The V and J ends lost 2 bases and 1 base respectively, with 20 bases between them. The CDR3 contains 18 residues. The PCR employed 60 Vbeta primers together with 13 Jbeta primers. TCRdb's table, derived via immunoSEQ multiplex PCR, lists solely in-frame clones and lacks some. The sample carries some 150,000 clones, around 76% recorded once. The rearrangement uses TRBV7-6 and TRBJ1-1, with a tentative D call TRBD1 (6 bases). The receptor was derived from a woman aged 25 to 45 in good health and CMV-seropositive. The specimen sequenced was PBMCs. CDR3 loop: CASSLSPPGGGRNTEAFF. CDR3 DNA: TGTGCCAGCAGCTTATCTCCCCCGGGTGGGGGCAGGAACACTGAAGCTTTCTTT.